This entry concerns a single T cell receptor (beta chain). The method was immunoSEQ multiplex PCR; TCRdb's version includes in-frame clones alone and lacks a portion of them. Here the sample spans under 200,000 clones, 82% being singletons. These data come from a study of blood T cell repertoires in COVID-19. CDR3 length: 16 residues. Germline V gives CDR1 SGHDN, CDR2 FVKESK. V was pared by 7 bases and J by 0 bases, with 15 bases between. Sample: peripheral blood. V is TRBV14 and J is TRBJ2-2, with a possible D match to TRBD1 (6 bases). The sequence was obtained from a woman aged 55-69 years with COVID-19, enrolled during active disease. Here the CDR3 DNA reads TGTGCCAGCAACCCAACAGGGCCCTCGAACACCGGGGAGCTGTTTTTT. Translating gives CASNPTGPSNTGELFF.